The subject of this entry is one TCR beta chain. This sample is part of a study of blood T cell repertoires in COVID-19. On the study more broadly: PBMCs, B-cell-depleted T cells, or T cells were the source of the cDNA or gDNA that made up the material.

As processed by the authors: Researchers report that nucleated cell counts were estimated from reference gene primer amplification. Data came from immunoSEQ multiplex PCR; TCRdb stores just in-frame clones and leaves some out. V, J and clone size are those of that table, while D and trimming were read from the DNA. This sample has more than 85,000 clones, with 85% found just once. Sequencing input: peripheral blood. The TCR comes from a man between 45 and 60 years old with acute or convalescent COVID-19.

The CDR3 DNA reads TGCAGGGGGGACAGTAACTATGGCTACACCTTC. It translates to CRGDSNYGYTF. V and J are TRBV20-1 and TRBJ1-2, with 7 bases fitting TRBD1. The CDR3 covers 11 residues. Germline CDR1 DFQATT, CDR2 SNEGSKA (reference sequence).